The 31 T cell receptor beta chains below were found in one sample sequenced in a study of blood T cells in healthy people across ages. It was with a sample-barcoded 5' primer and a J-beta primer mix that a second PCR of roughly 6 to 11 cycles was run. TCRdb analysed the 5' RACE reads with MiXCR anew, one entry per CDR3 protein. The data hold around 1,800,000 distinct CDR3 sequences, with roughly 43% observed a single time. The specimen sequenced was blood. The source of these receptors is a human donor in good health.

This chain links TRBV5-1 with TRBJ2-7; TRBD1 agrees at 11 bases. Germline lookup yields CDR1 SGHRS and CDR2 YFSETQ. Unmatched junction bases numbered 11, after V lost 2 bases and J lost 4 bases. This CDR3 is built from 17 residues. CDR3 nucleotides: TGCGCCAGCAGCTTTTCCCCTCCGGGACAGGGGGATTACGAGCAGTACTTC. As protein: CASSFSPPGQGDYEQYF.

The V and J genes are TRBV9 and TRBJ2-7, with a tentative D call TRBD1 (6 bases). CDR1 is SGDLS, CDR2 YYNGEE, per germline. Trimming pared 0 bases from V and 0 bases from J, leaving 10 bases between. The CDR3 spans 15 residues. CDR3 in DNA: TGTGCCAGCAGCGTAGGAGGGGGTCGCTCCTACGAGCAGTACTTC. It codes for CASSVGGGRSYEQYF.

The rearrangement joins TRBV29-1 to TRBJ2-7, with D perhaps TRBD2 (5 bases). V was trimmed by 0 bases and J by 3 bases, leaving 15 bases between them. The CDR3 covers 15 residues. Germline V gives CDR1 SQVTM, CDR2 ANQGSEA. The CDR3 here is CSVEDPKEGYYEQYF. DNA for the CDR3: TGCAGCGTTGAAGATCCCAAAGAGGGATACTACGAGCAGTACTTC.

This rearrangement joins TRBV7-9 to TRBJ1-4; TRBD1 is a possible D gene (5 bases). The length of the CDR3 is 13 residues. Looked up from germline, CDR1 is SEHNR and CDR2 is FQNEAQ (reference sequence). Deletions cut 7 bases from V and 5 bases from J, with 11 bases between. CDR3 in amino acids: CASNSGTNEKLFF. The CDR3 coding sequence is TGTGCCAGCAACTCCGGGACGAATGAAAAACTGTTTTTT.

This clonotype has more than one count but fewer than ten. V and J are TRBV11-2 and TRBJ2-5; 8 bases fit TRBD1. Germline V gene lookup returns CDR1 SGHAT and CDR2 FQNNGV. The V gene end was trimmed by 4 bases and the J gene end by 2 bases; junction bases not matched to a gene: 6. The CDR3 runs 15 residues. CDR3 coding DNA: TGTGCCAGCAGCTCATTACAGGGGGTTCAAGAGACCCAGTACTTC. This sequence encodes CASSSLQGVQETQYF.

The J gene is TRBJ2-5, the V gene TRBV30; D unresolved. CDR1 and CDR2 from the germline V gene are GTSNPN and SVGIG (reference sequence). Trimming took 0 bases from V and 0 from J, leaving 5 bases between them. The CDR3 consists of 13 residues. The CDR3 bases are TGTGCCTGGAGTGTAGGGTACCAAGAGACCCAGTACTTC. It yields the protein CAWSVGYQETQYF.

This clonotype came up a few times. V and J are TRBV15 and TRBJ1-4; D not resolved. V gave up 8 bases and J gave up 11 bases, with 27 bases separating them. The CDR3 spans 16 residues. In germline, CDR1 is LNHNV, CDR2 YYDKDF (reference sequence). CDR3: CATSSFVGARPTKLFF. CDR3 nucleotides: TGTGCCACCTCGTCGTTTGTGGGAGCGCGCCCTACGAAACTGTTTTTT.

The rearrangement uses TRBV6-2 or TRBV6-3 and TRBJ1-1, with unresolved D. Germline V gives CDR1 MNHEY, CDR2 SVGEGT. The V and J ends lost 7 bases and 2 bases respectively, with 14 bases between them. CDR3 length: 14 amino acids. CDR3 bases: TGTGCCAGCATTCTAGCTGTCAGAAACACTGAAGCTTTCTTT. As protein: CASILAVRNTEAFF.

This clonotype turned up a few times. The V and J genes are TRBV5-1 and TRBJ2-6, with 10 bases aligning to TRBD1. Per the germline V gene, CDR1 is SGHRS and CDR2 is YFSETQ. The V and J ends lost 3 bases and 0 bases, in that order; junction bases with no gene match: 9. The CDR3 covers 19 residues. The CDR3 here is CASSWAGTGVPSGANVLTF. As DNA, the CDR3 is TGCGCCAGCAGCTGGGCCGGGACAGGGGTCCCCTCTGGGGCCAACGTCCTGACTTTC.

The V and J genes are TRBV29-1 and TRBJ2-7; tentative D call: TRBD2 (6 bases). The CDR3 consists of 15 residues. Per the germline V gene, CDR1 is SQVTM and CDR2 is ANQGSEA. The ends were cut back, 4 bases at V and 2 bases at J, with 18 bases in the middle. CDR3 protein: CSVVPDYRSPYEQYF. As DNA, the CDR3 is TGCAGCGTTGTCCCGGACTACCGGAGCCCCTACGAGCAGTACTTC.

The chain is built from TRBV20-1 and TRBJ1-2; TRBD1 agrees at 7 bases. CDR1 is DFQATT and CDR2 is SNEGSKA in the germline V gene (reference sequence). The CDR3 is made up of 14 amino acids. V lost 0 bases and J lost 4; bases outside the gene matches: 5. CDR3 region: CSARETGRGYGYTF. CDR3 nucleotide sequence: TGCAGTGCTAGAGAGACAGGGCGAGGCTATGGCTACACCTTC.

A few counts support this clonotype. The chain combines TRBV20-1 with TRBJ2-3; TRBD2 is a possible D gene (6 bases). With 4 bases removed from V and 2 bases from J, the gap between germline ends came to 13 bases. The CDR3 is 14 residues long. Germline V gene sequence: CDR1 DFQATT, CDR2 SNEGSKA (reference sequence). The CDR3 nucleotides read TGCAGTGCTAACAAAGGCGGGATCACAGATACGCAGTATTTT. Translated, it gives CSANKGGITDTQYF.

In this sample, this clonotype turned up many times. The rearrangement joins TRBV7-9 to TRBJ2-5; 9 bases fit TRBD2. The CDR3 covers 17 residues. Per the germline V gene, CDR1 is SEHNR and CDR2 is FQNEAQ (reference sequence). V lost 6 bases and J lost 5; bases outside the gene matches: 16. The CDR3 region is CASRPGVLAGLQETQYF. The CDR3 coding sequence is TGTGCCAGCAGACCAGGGGTACTAGCGGGTTTACAGGAGACCCAGTACTTC. The whole variable domain, filled in from reference TRBV7-9 and TRBJ2-5, reads DTGVSQNPRHKITKRGQNVTFRCDPISEHNRLYWYRQTLGQGPEFLTYFQNEAQLEKSRLLSDRFSAERPKGSFSTLEIQRTEQGDSAMYLCASRPGVLAGLQETQYFGPGTRLLVL.

This clonotype turned up a few times. The CDR3 region is CASSSPGQGAQETQYF. CDR3 coding DNA: TGTGCCAGCAGCTCTCCGGGACAGGGGGCTCAAGAGACCCAGTACTTC. The J gene is TRBJ2-5, the V gene TRBV7-2; 12 bases align to TRBD1. CDR1 SGHTA and CDR2 FQGNSA come from the germline V gene. V gave up 4 bases and J gave up 2 bases; unmatched junction bases: 5. The CDR3 loop spans 16 amino acids.

V and J are TRBV4-2 and TRBJ2-4, with D perhaps matching TRBD2 (6 bases). The CDR3 runs to 20 residues. CDR1 is LGHNA, CDR2 YNFKEQ, per germline. V gave up 1 base and J gave up 0 bases, with 22 bases separating them. The CDR3 protein is CASSQGGSAGGKLAKNIQYF. In nucleotides, the CDR3 is TGTGCCAGCAGCCAAGGTGGTTCAGCCGGGGGAAAACTAGCCAAAAACATTCAGTACTTC.

This clonotype was found a few times. DNA of the CDR3: TGCGCCAGCAGCCCGGGACAGGGGGAGTATTCACCCCTCCACTTT. Protein: CASSPGQGEYSPLHF. This chain links TRBV5-1 with TRBJ1-6, with 11 bases that match TRBD1. V shed 4 bases and J 8 bases; nucleotides not matched to a gene: 5. The V gene's germline CDR1 is SGHRS and CDR2 YFSETQ. The CDR3 runs 15 residues.

The V and J genes are TRBV3-1 and TRBJ2-3, with TRBD1 identical over 9 bases. J gave up 1 base and V 4 bases, and 9 bases lay outside the gene matches. Germline V CDR1 and CDR2: LGHDT, YNNKEL (reference sequence). The CDR3 spans 17 residues. The CDR3 nucleotides read TGTGCCAGCAGCCCAAGGGCTCGGACAGGGGGCACAGATACGCAGTATTTT. This encodes CASSPRARTGGTDTQYF.

The genes are TRBV5-5 and TRBJ1-2; D may be TRBD1 (5 bases). V was shortened by 6 bases and J by 7 bases, with 25 bases between the two germline ends. The length of the CDR3 is 16 residues. Per germline, CDR1 SGHKS and CDR2 YYEKEE (reference sequence). CDR3 DNA sequence: TGTGCCAGCATCAATACACCGCAAGAGGGGCGAGGTGGCTACACCTTC. It is translated as CASINTPQEGRGGYTF.

The genes are TRBV7-9 and TRBJ1-6; D may be TRBD1 (6 bases). Germline CDR1 and CDR2: SEHNR and FQNEAQ (reference sequence). V was pared by 2 bases and J by 9 bases, with 14 bases between. The CDR3 is 15 amino acids. CDR3 in amino acids: CASSLWGALTSPLHF. The CDR3 bases are TGTGCCAGCAGCTTATGGGGGGCGTTGACTTCACCCCTCCACTTT.

The chain uses TRBV7-3 and TRBJ2-3, with D possibly matching TRBD2 (5 bases). The CDR3 totals 13 residues. Germline lookup yields CDR1 SGHTA and CDR2 FQGTGA. Trimming left V 2 bases short and J 7 bases short, with 10 bases between. This CDR3 is CASSLVEGNTQYF. The CDR3 DNA follows: TGTGCCAGCAGCTTAGTCGAGGGAAATACGCAGTATTTT. Complete variable domain (other parts from reference TRBV7-3 and TRBJ2-3): GAGVSQTPSNKVTEKGKYVELRCDPISGHTALYWYRQSLGQGPEFLIYFQGTGAADDSGLPNDRFFAVRPEGSVSTLKIQRTERGDSAVYLCASSLVEGNTQYFGPGTRLTVL.

V is TRBV7-9 and J is TRBJ1-2; 10 bases fit TRBD1. V was clipped by 7 bases and J by 13 bases; unmatched bases: 6. CDR3 size: 11 residues. CDR1 and CDR2 (germline): SEHNR, FQNEAQ (reference sequence). The CDR3 DNA reads as TGTGCCAGCAACCCGGGACAGGGGATCACCTTC. Amino acids: CASNPGQGITF.

This chain connects TRBV2 to TRBJ1-2, with unresolved D. CDR3 length equals 14 residues. The V gene's germline CDR1 is SNHLY and CDR2 FYNNEI. Trimming pared 11 bases from V and 3 bases from J, leaving 19 bases between. CDR3 coding DNA: TGTGCCGGGTCACTGCCCGAGGGATACTATGGCTACACCTTC. Its translation: CAGSLPEGYYGYTF.

Remarks on this clonotype: The junction shows a germline mismatch at one end, possibly a read error. This sequence joins TRBV4-1 and TRBJ1-2, with D possibly being TRBD1 (6 bases). Germline values: CDR1 MGHRA, CDR2 YSYEKL. The CDR3 consists of 15 residues. CDR3 in DNA: TGCGCCAGCAGCCAAGAAGAGAGGGGGGGCTATGGCAACACCTTC. It is translated as CASSQEERGGYGNTF.

The chain has TRBV28 and TRBJ1-1, with D unclear. CDR1 is MDHEN and CDR2 is SYDVKM in the germline V gene. The CDR3 loop spans 15 amino acids. Trimming cost V 5 bases and J 5 bases, with 18 bases left between them. The CDR3 DNA reads as TGTGCCAGCAGTCCCCATGGAGTACGGGTAACTGAAGCTTTCTTT. Amino acid sequence: CASSPHGVRVTEAFF.

This clonotype has more than one count but fewer than ten. The V gene is TRBV5-1, the J gene TRBJ2-1, with TRBD1 matching over 7 bases. This CDR3 comprises 15 residues. Germline CDR1 and CDR2: SGHRS and YFSETQ. J was trimmed by 11 bases and V by 4 bases; bases with no gene match: 15. The CDR3: CASSTQGQPRGKQFF. The CDR3 DNA sequence: TGCGCCAGCAGCACCCAGGGACAGCCGAGAGGGAAGCAGTTCTTC.

The chain carries TRBV5-5 and TRBJ2-1, with 12 nucleotides matching TRBD2. V shed 0 bases and J 2 bases; nucleotides not matched to a gene: 6. The V gene's germline CDR1 is SGHKS and CDR2 YYEKEE (reference sequence). This CDR3 has 18 amino acids. The CDR3 is CASSLVTSGGRTYNEQFF. CDR3 coding DNA: TGTGCCAGCAGCTTGGTGACTAGCGGGGGCCGGACCTACAATGAGCAGTTCTTC.

This clonotype was counted a few times. This rearrangement joins TRBV9 to TRBJ2-3; 8 bases align to TRBD1. The germline gives CDR1 SGDLS, CDR2 YYNGEE. The length of the CDR3 is 16 residues. The junction had 5 bases not matched to a gene; V was cut back by 2 bases and J by 0 bases. CDR3 bases: TGTGCCAGCAGCGTGACAGGGGCCATGAGCACAGATACGCAGTATTTT. This translates into CASSVTGAMSTDTQYF. The complete variable domain, with remaining parts taken from reference TRBV9 and TRBJ2-3, reads DSGVTQTPKHLITATGQRVTLRCSPRSGDLSVYWYQQSLDQGLQFLIQYYNGEERAKGNILERFSAQQFPDLHSELNLSSLELGDSALYFCASSVTGAMSTDTQYFGPGTRLTVL.

The V call is TRBV27, the J call TRBJ1-5; 8 positions agree with TRBD1. This CDR3 has 18 amino acids. CDR1 is MNHEY and CDR2 is SMNVEV in the germline V gene (reference sequence). The J segment lost 0 bases and the V segment lost 3 bases, leaving 10 bases of the junction unmatched. The CDR3 loop reads CASSFRNTGGYSNQPQHF. DNA for the CDR3: TGTGCCAGCAGTTTTCGGAATACAGGGGGTTATAGCAATCAGCCCCAGCATTTT.

This chain's CDR3 is CASISGTTNTDTQYF. DNA for the CDR3: TGTGCCAGCATTAGCGGGACGACCAACACAGATACGCAGTATTTT. The gene calls are TRBV6-6 and TRBJ2-3, with 8 nucleotides matching TRBD2. Trimming cost V 7 bases and J 2 bases; bases outside gene matches: 8. The CDR3 runs 15 residues. Germline-derived CDR1 and CDR2 are MNHNY and SVGAGI (reference sequence).

DNA of the CDR3: TGTGCCAACCGGTACGGCGGGGACACTGAAGCTTTCTTT. As protein: CANRYGGDTEAFF. The V gene is TRBV10-3, the J gene TRBJ1-1, with D uncertain. V was trimmed by 10 bases and J by 3 bases, leaving 15 bases between them. The CDR3 totals 13 residues. The germline CDR1 and CDR2 sequences are ENHRY and SYGVKD.

The chain is built from TRBV7-2 and TRBJ2-4; tentative D call: TRBD1 (5 bases). The CDR3 is made up of 12 amino acids. Between the trimmed V and J ends, which lost 5 bases and 13 bases, there was a span of 15 bases. Germline values: CDR1 SGHTA, CDR2 FQGNSA. In nucleotides, the CDR3 is TGTGCCAGCAGCCTCCCTCCGACAGAGCAGTACTTC. It codes for CASSLPPTEQYF.